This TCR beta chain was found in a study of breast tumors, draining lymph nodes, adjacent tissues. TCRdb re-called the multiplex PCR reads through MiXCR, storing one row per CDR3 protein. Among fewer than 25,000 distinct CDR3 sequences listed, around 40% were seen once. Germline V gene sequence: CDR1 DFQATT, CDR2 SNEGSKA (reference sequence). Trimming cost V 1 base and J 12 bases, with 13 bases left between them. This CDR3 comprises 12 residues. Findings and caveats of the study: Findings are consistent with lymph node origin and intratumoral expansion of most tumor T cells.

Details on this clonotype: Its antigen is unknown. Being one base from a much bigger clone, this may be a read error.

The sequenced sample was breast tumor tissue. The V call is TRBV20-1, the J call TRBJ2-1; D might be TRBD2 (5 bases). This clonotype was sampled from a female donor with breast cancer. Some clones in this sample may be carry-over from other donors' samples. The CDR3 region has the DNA TGCAGTGCTAGAGGAGGGAGCCATGGGCAGTTCTTC. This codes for CSARGGSHGQFF.